This passage covers 6 T cell receptor beta chains from one sample sequenced in a study of blood T cells in healthy people across ages. Next came a second PCR, run for roughly 7 to 12 cycles, which used a sample-barcoded 5' primer along with a J-beta primer mix. TCRdb fed the 5' RACE reads into MiXCR, producing one record per CDR3 protein. The table includes hundreds of thousands of distinct CDR3 sequences, 35% to 60% detected once. The sample was blood. The receptor set was obtained from a man older than 75 in good health.

The table lists this clonotype with a few counts. The chain combines TRBV2 with TRBJ1-1, with no clear D. The CDR3 covers 11 residues. Germline CDR1 SNHLY, CDR2 FYNNEI. Trimming removed 2 bases at V and 9 bases at J, with 7 bases between. CDR3: CASSEQVKAFF. CDR3 DNA sequence: TGTGCCAGCAGTGAACAGGTTAAAGCTTTCTTT.

The chain carries TRBV7-3 and TRBJ2-1; tentatively, D is TRBD2 (6 bases). V lost 3 bases, J lost 12 bases, and 21 bases lay in between. This CDR3 contains 15 residues. Germline V gene sequence: CDR1 SGHTA, CDR2 FQGTGA. Here the CDR3 reads CASSLSPGLQYGQFF. In nucleotides, the CDR3 is TGTGCCAGCAGCTTGTCGCCGGGACTGCAGTATGGGCAGTTCTTC.

This sequence joins TRBV2 and TRBJ2-2; perhaps D is TRBD1 or TRBD2 (5 bases each). Germline V gene lookup returns CDR1 SNHLY and CDR2 FYNNEI. The CDR3 spans 14 residues. V lost 11 bases, J lost 5 bases, and 18 bases lay in between. The CDR3 DNA is TGTGCCTCAGGAGAGGGAAGGGGTACCGGGGAGCTGTTTTTT. Its protein product is CASGEGRGTGELFF.

This chain links TRBV20-1 with TRBJ2-3; a possible D gene is TRBD2 (7 bases). The CDR3 length is 14 residues. V was cut by 5 bases and J by 0 bases, with 12 bases left in between. Germline V gives CDR1 DFQATT, CDR2 SNEGSKA (reference sequence). The CDR3 reads CSAHGGRSTDTQYF. CDR3 in DNA: TGCAGTGCTCACGGGGGGCGTAGCACAGATACGCAGTATTTT.

This clonotype was found many times. A read error may produce the germline difference seen at one junction end. The chain combines TRBV7-7 with TRBJ2-7; TRBD1 aligns across 7 bases. This CDR3 region has 13 residues. Germline lookup yields CDR1 SSHAT and CDR2 FNYEAQ (reference sequence). The CDR3 sequence is CASSRDSQSEQYF. CDR3 bases: TGTGCTAGCAGTCGGGACAGCCAAAGCGAGCAGTACTTC.

This clonotype was detected ten times or more. The CDR3 DNA sequence: TGCAGTACGAGGAGAGGGAGGCTGGACGAGCAGTACTTC. Translated: CSTRRGRLDEQYF. The rearrangement links TRBV20-1 to TRBJ2-7, with a tentative D call TRBD2 (6 bases). The CDR3 spans 13 residues. Germline assignment: CDR1 DFQATT and CDR2 SNEGSKA (reference sequence). Trimming left V 8 bases short and J 5 bases short, with 19 bases between.